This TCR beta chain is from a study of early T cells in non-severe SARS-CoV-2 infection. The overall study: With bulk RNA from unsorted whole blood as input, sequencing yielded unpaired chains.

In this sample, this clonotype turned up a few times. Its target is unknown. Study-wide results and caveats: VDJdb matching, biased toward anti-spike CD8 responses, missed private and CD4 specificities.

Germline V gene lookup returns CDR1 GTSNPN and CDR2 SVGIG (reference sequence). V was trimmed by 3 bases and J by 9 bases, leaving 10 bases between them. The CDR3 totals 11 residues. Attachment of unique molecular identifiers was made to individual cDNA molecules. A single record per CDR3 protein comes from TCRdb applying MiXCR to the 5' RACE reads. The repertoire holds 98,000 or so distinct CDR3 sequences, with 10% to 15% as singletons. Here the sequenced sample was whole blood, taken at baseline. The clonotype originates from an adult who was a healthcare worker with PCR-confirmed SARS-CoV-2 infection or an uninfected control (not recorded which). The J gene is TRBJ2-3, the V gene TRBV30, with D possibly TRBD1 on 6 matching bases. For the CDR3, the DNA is TGTGCCTGGAGCACCCAGGGGACGCAGTATTTT. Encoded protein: CAWSTQGTQYF.